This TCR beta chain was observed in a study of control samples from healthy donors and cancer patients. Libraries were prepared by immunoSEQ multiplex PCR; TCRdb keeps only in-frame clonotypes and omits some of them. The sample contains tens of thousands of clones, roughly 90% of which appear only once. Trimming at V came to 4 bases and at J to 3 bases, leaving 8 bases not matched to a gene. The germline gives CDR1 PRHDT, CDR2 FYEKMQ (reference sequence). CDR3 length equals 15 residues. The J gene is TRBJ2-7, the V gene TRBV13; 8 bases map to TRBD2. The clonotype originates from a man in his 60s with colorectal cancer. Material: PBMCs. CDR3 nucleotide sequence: TGTGCCAGCAGCTACCGCGGGGGGAGCGGCTACGAGCAGTACTTC. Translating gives CASSYRGGSGYEQYF.